The rows below give T cell receptor beta chains drawn from one sample of a study of blood T cell repertoires in COVID-19. TCRdb's copy holds only in-frame clones and misses some; the assay was immunoSEQ multiplex PCR. The sample lists 60,000 or so clones, 87% seen once, with roughly 9.1% in the top ten. Sequencing used peripheral blood. All receptors derive from a human donor with acute or convalescent COVID-19. The donor label of this sample is uncertain. CDR3s include the opening cysteine and the closing phenylalanine or tryptophan. The D gene is left open where the match is weak. Clone size is not always given. Where it is, it says once, few, many or a class for expanded clones.

D gene: NA
clone size: NA
J gene: TRBJ2-5
V gene: TRBV9
CDR3 protein: CASSPHPGVAETQYF

D gene: TRBD2
clone size: NA
J gene: TRBJ2-7
V gene: TRBV6-2/TRBV6-3
CDR3 protein: CASSYSRLAREQYF

D gene: TRBD2
clone size: NA
J gene: TRBJ2-5
V gene: TRBV6-5
CDR3 protein: CASSYGLRGLQETQYF

D gene: TRBD2
clone size: NA
J gene: TRBJ2-5
V gene: TRBV6-4
CDR3 protein: CASSELAGQETQYF

D gene: TRBD1
clone size: NA
J gene: TRBJ1-1
V gene: TRBV27
CDR3 protein: CASSPTGGFTEAFF

D gene: TRBD1
clone size: NA
J gene: TRBJ1-2
V gene: TRBV7-3
CDR3 protein: CASGPGTGNYGYTF

D gene: NA
clone size: NA
J gene: TRBJ2-5
V gene: TRBV7-9
CDR3 protein: CASSFGRVVETQYF

D gene: TRBD2
clone size: NA
J gene: TRBJ2-5
V gene: TRBV3-1/TRBV3-2
CDR3 protein: CASSQDASGGRKTQYF

D gene: NA
clone size: NA
J gene: TRBJ1-2
V gene: TRBV5-1
CDR3 protein: CASSLEQDVDGYTF

D gene: NA
clone size: NA
J gene: TRBJ2-5
V gene: TRBV5-6
CDR3 protein: CASRHVLDVETQYF

D gene: TRBD2
clone size: NA
J gene: TRBJ2-3
V gene: TRBV27
CDR3 protein: CASSLSGTSYSADTQYF

D gene: NA
clone size: NA
J gene: TRBJ1-1
V gene: TRBV19
CDR3 protein: CASSIPAGTEAFF

D gene: TRBD1
clone size: NA
J gene: TRBJ2-2
V gene: TRBV19
CDR3 protein: CASSTSGTGGTGELFF

D gene: NA
clone size: once
J gene: TRBJ1-5
V gene: TRBV27
CDR3 protein: CASRLYRDQPQHF

D gene: TRBD2
clone size: NA
J gene: TRBJ2-3
V gene: TRBV25-1
CDR3 protein: CASSDTSGSTDTQYF

D gene: TRBD1
clone size: NA
J gene: TRBJ1-5
V gene: TRBV19
CDR3 protein: CASSIARDRVQPQHF

D gene: TRBD1
clone size: few
J gene: TRBJ1-2
V gene: TRBV4-2
CDR3 protein: CASSHETGQGEGYTF

D gene: NA
clone size: NA
J gene: TRBJ1-6
V gene: TRBV4-2
CDR3 protein: CASSHAGGGINSPLHF

D gene: NA
clone size: NA
J gene: TRBJ2-5
V gene: TRBV2
CDR3 protein: CASTDLAGETQYF

D gene: NA
clone size: NA
J gene: TRBJ2-2
V gene: TRBV5-1
CDR3 protein: CASSLAASANTGELFF

D gene: NA
clone size: NA
J gene: TRBJ1-1
V gene: TRBV10-3
CDR3 protein: CAISEGQSGTEAFF

D gene: NA
clone size: NA
J gene: TRBJ2-6
V gene: TRBV5-1
CDR3 protein: CASRSSSGANVLTF

D gene: NA
clone size: NA
J gene: TRBJ1-1
V gene: TRBV20-1
CDR3 protein: CGGGPNTEAFF

D gene: TRBD1
clone size: few
J gene: TRBJ1-1
V gene: TRBV5-1
CDR3 protein: CASSLGPRQGLGSEAFF

D gene: TRBD1
clone size: NA
J gene: TRBJ2-5
V gene: TRBV28
CDR3 protein: CASSPSSGQGVFQETQYF

D gene: NA
clone size: NA
J gene: TRBJ2-2
V gene: TRBV7-3
CDR3 protein: CASSPSTANTGELFF

D gene: TRBD1
clone size: NA
J gene: TRBJ1-1
V gene: TRBV30
CDR3 protein: CAWNPGQRHTEAFF

D gene: NA
clone size: NA
J gene: TRBJ1-1
V gene: TRBV6-5
CDR3 protein: CASHEGVTGEAFF

D gene: NA
clone size: NA
J gene: TRBJ1-4
V gene: TRBV19
CDR3 protein: CASSISREHGLFF

D gene: NA
clone size: NA
J gene: TRBJ2-1
V gene: TRBV5-1
CDR3 protein: CASSLQTSNDEQFF

D gene: TRBD2
clone size: NA
J gene: TRBJ2-1
V gene: TRBV5-1
CDR3 protein: CASSLRLAGANEQFF

D gene: TRBD2
clone size: few
J gene: TRBJ2-1
V gene: TRBV5-4
CDR3 protein: CASSLGLAGVYEQFF

D gene: NA
clone size: NA
J gene: TRBJ2-1
V gene: TRBV7-2
CDR3 protein: CASSLRSGSGYNEQFF

D gene: NA
clone size: NA
J gene: TRBJ2-2
V gene: TRBV6-1
CDR3 protein: CASSEALGVTGELFF

D gene: NA
clone size: NA
J gene: TRBJ1-1
V gene: TRBV9
CDR3 protein: CASSVDGHNTEAFF

D gene: NA
clone size: NA
J gene: TRBJ2-3
V gene: TRBV19
CDR3 protein: CASSMEGFGDTQYF

D gene: NA
clone size: NA
J gene: TRBJ1-6
V gene: TRBV2
CDR3 protein: CASSISSTDNSPLHF

D gene: TRBD1
clone size: NA
J gene: TRBJ1-6
V gene: TRBV2
CDR3 protein: CASSGQGASPLHF

D gene: TRBD1
clone size: NA
J gene: TRBJ1-5
V gene: TRBV27
CDR3 protein: CASSLDRGDQPQHF

D gene: TRBD1
clone size: NA
J gene: TRBJ2-5
V gene: TRBV10-1
CDR3 protein: CASSDPGTGVETQYF

D gene: NA
clone size: NA
J gene: TRBJ1-2
V gene: TRBV5-6
CDR3 protein: CASSEGTGTTFPYGYTF

D gene: NA
clone size: few
J gene: TRBJ2-1
V gene: TRBV10-3
CDR3 protein: CATQTSSSYNEQFF

D gene: TRBD1
clone size: NA
J gene: TRBJ1-2
V gene: TRBV23-1
CDR3 protein: CASSPGGLHGYTF

D gene: NA
clone size: NA
J gene: TRBJ2-1
V gene: TRBV7-6
CDR3 protein: CASSRYQAGSSYNEQFF

D gene: NA
clone size: NA
J gene: TRBJ2-1
V gene: TRBV28
CDR3 protein: CATTGVTYNEQFF

D gene: TRBD2
clone size: NA
J gene: TRBJ2-1
V gene: TRBV5-6
CDR3 protein: CASSLPLAGGPHEQFF

D gene: NA
clone size: NA
J gene: TRBJ2-3
V gene: TRBV13
CDR3 protein: CASSLALAPTDTQYF

D gene: NA
clone size: NA
J gene: TRBJ1-2
V gene: TRBV5-1
CDR3 protein: CASSFDSDYGYTF

D gene: TRBD1
clone size: NA
J gene: TRBJ2-2
V gene: TRBV11-2
CDR3 protein: CASSHTGGSTGELFF